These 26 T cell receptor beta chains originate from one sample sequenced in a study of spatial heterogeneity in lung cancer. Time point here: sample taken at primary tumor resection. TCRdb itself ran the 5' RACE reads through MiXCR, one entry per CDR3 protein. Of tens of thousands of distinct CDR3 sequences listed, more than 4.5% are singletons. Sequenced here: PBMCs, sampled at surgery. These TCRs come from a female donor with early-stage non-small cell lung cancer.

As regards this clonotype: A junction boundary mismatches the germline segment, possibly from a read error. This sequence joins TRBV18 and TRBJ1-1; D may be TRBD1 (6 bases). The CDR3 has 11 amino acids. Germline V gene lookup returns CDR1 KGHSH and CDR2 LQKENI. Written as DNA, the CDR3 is TGTGTCAGCTCACCGCAGGGGGAAGCTTTCTTT. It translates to CVSSPQGEAFF.

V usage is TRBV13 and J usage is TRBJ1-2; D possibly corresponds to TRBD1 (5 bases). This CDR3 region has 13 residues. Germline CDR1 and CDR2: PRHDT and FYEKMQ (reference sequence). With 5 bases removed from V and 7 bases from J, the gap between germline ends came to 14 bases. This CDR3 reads CASSPGTTGGYTF. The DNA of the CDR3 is TGTGCCAGCAGCCCGGGGACGACCGGTGGCTACACCTTC.

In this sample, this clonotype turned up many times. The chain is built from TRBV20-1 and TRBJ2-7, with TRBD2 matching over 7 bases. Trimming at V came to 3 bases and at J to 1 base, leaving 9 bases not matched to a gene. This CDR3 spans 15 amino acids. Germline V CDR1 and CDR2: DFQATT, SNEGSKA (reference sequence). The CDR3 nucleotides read TGCAGTGCTAGGGGGGACTACCAGCAGTCCTACGAGCAGTACTTC. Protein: CSARGDYQQSYEQYF.

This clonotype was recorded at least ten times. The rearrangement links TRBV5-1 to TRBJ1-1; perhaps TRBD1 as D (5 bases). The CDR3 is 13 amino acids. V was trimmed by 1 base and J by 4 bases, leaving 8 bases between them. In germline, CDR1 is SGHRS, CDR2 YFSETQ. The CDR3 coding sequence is TGCGCCAGCAGCTTGACGGGGGGCACTGAAGCTTTCTTT. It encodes CASSLTGGTEAFF. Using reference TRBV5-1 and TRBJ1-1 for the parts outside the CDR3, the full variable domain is KAGVTQTPRYLIKTRGQQVTLSCSPISGHRSVSWYQQTPGQGLQFLFEYFSETQRNKGNFPGRFSGRQFSNSRSEMNVSTLELGDSALYLCASSLTGGTEAFFGQGTRLTVV.

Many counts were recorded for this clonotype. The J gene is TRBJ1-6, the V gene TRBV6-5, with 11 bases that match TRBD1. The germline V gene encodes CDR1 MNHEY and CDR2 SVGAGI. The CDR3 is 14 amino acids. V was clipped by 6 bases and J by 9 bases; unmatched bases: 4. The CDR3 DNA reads TGTGCCAGCAGCCTGGGACAGGGGGTTTCACCCCTCCACTTT. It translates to CASSLGQGVSPLHF.

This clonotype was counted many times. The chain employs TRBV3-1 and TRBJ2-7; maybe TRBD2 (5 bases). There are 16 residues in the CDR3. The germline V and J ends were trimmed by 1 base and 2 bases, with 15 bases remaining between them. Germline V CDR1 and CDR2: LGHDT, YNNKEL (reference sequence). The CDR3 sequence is CASSQADLAETYEQYF. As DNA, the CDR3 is TGTGCCAGCAGCCAAGCGGACCTAGCCGAGACCTACGAGCAGTACTTC.

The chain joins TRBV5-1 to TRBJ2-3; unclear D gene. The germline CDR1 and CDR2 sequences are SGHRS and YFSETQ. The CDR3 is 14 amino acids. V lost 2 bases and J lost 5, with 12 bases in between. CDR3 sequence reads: CASSFEEFRDTQYF. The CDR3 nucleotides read TGCGCCAGCAGCTTCGAAGAATTTAGAGATACGCAGTATTTT. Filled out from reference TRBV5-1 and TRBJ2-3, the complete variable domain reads KAGVTQTPRYLIKTRGQQVTLSCSPISGHRSVSWYQQTPGQGLQFLFEYFSETQRNKGNFPGRFSGRQFSNSRSEMNVSTLELGDSALYLCASSFEEFRDTQYFGPGTRLTVL.

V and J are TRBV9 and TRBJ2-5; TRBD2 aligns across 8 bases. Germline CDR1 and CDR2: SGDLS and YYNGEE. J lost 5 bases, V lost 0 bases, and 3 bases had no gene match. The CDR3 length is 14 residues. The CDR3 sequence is CASSVAGGDETQYF. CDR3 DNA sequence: TGTGCCAGCAGCGTAGCGGGAGGGGACGAGACCCAGTACTTC. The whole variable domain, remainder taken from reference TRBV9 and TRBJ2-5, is DSGVTQTPKHLITATGQRVTLRCSPRSGDLSVYWYQQSLDQGLQFLIQYYNGEERAKGNILERFSAQQFPDLHSELNLSSLELGDSALYFCASSVAGGDETQYFGPGTRLLVL.

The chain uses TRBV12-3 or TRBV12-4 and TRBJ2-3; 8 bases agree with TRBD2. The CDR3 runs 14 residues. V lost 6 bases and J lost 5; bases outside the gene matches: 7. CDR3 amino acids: CASSLSGVLDTQYF. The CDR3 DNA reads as TGTGCCAGCAGCCTTAGCGGGGTATTAGATACGCAGTATTTT.

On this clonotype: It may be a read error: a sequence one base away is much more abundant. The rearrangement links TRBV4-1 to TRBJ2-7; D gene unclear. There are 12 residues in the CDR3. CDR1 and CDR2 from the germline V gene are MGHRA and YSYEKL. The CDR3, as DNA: TGCGCCTGCAGCCAAGATTTGTACGAGCAGTACTTC. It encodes CACSQDLYEQYF.

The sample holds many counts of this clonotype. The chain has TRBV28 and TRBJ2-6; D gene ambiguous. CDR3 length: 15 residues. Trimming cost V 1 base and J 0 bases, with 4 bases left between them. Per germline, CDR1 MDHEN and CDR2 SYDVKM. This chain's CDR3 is CASSLSPSGANVLTF. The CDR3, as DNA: TGTGCCAGCAGTTTATCGCCCTCTGGGGCCAACGTCCTGACTTTC.

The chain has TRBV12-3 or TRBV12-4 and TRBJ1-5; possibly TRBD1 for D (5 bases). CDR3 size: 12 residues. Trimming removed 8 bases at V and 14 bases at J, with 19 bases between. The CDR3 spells CASRDRGGPEHF. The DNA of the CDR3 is TGTGCCAGCCGGGACCGCGGCGGACCAGAGCATTTT.

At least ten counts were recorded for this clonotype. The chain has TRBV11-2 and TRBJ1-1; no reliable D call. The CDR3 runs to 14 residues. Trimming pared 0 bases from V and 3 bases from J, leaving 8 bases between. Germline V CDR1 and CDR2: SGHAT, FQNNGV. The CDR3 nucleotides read TGTGCCAGCAGCTTAGAGGGCAGGTACACTGAAGCTTTCTTT. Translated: CASSLEGRYTEAFF.

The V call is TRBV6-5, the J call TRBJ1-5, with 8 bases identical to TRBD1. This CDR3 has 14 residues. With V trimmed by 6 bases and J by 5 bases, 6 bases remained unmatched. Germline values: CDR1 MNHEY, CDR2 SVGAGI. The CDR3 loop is CASRRTGLYQPQHF. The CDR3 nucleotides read TGTGCCAGCAGAAGGACAGGGCTTTATCAGCCCCAGCATTTT.

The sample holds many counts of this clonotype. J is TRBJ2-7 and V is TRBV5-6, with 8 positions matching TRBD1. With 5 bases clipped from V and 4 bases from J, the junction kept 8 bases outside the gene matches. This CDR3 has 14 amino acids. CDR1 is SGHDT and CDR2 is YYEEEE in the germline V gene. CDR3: CASRRQGRKYEQYF. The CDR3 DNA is TGTGCCAGCAGGAGACAGGGGAGAAAGTACGAGCAGTACTTC. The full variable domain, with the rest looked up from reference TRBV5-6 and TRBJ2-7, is DAGVTQSPTHLIKTRGQQVTLRCSPKSGHDTVSWYQQALGQGPQFIFQYYEEEERQRGNFPDRFSGHQFPNYSSELNVNALLLGDSALYLCASRRQGRKYEQYFGPGTRLTVT.

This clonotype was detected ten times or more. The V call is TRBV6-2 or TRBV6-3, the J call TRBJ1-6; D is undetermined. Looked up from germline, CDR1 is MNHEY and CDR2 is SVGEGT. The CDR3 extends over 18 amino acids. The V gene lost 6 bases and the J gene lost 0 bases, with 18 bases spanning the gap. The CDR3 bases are TGTGCCAGCAGGGAAAGCCAGGTGAAGAGCTCCTATAATTCACCCCTCCACTTT. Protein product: CASRESQVKSSYNSPLHF.

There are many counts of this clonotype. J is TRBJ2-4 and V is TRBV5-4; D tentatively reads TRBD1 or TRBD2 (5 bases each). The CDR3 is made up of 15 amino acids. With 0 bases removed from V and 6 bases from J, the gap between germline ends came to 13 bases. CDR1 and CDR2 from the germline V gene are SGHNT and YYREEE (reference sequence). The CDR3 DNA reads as TGTGCCAGCAGCTTGGAAGGCGCAGGGAGAAACATTCAGTACTTC. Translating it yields CASSLEGAGRNIQYF. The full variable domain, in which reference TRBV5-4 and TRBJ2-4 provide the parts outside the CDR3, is ETGVTQSPTHLIKTRGQQVTLRCSSQSGHNTVSWYQQALGQGPQFIFQYYREEENGRGNFPPRFSGLQFPNYSSELNVNALELDDSALYLCASSLEGAGRNIQYFGAGTRLSVL.

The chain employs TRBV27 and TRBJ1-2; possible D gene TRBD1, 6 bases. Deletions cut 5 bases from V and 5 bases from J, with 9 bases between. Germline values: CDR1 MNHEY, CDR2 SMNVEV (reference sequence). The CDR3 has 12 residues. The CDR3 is CASSPRGYGYTF. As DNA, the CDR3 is TGTGCCAGCAGTCCCAGGGGATATGGCTACACCTTC.

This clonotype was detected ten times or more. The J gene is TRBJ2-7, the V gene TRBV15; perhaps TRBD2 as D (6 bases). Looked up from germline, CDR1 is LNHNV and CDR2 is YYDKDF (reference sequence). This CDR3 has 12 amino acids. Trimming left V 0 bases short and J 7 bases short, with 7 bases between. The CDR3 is CATSRDRGEQYF. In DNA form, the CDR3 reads TGTGCCACCAGCAGAGATCGGGGGGAGCAGTACTTC.

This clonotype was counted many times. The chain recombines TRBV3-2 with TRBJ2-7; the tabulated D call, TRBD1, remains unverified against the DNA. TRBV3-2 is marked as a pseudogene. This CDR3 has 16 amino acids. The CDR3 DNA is TGTGCCAGCAGCCAATCCCGTCGGCTGACCCATTACGAGCAGTACTTC. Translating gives CASSQSRRLTHYEQYF.

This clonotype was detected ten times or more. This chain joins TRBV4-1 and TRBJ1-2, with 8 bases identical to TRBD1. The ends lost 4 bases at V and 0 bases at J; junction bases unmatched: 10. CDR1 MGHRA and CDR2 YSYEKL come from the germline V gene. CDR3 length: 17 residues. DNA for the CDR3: TGCGCCAGCAGCCTCCGGACAGGGACCTACGCTAACTATGGCTACACCTTC. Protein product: CASSLRTGTYANYGYTF.

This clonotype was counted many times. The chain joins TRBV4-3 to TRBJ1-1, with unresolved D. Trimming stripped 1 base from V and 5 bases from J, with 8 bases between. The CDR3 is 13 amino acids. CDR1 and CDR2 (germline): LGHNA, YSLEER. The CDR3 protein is CASSQVVGTEAFF. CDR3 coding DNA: TGCGCCAGCAGCCAAGTTGTGGGGACTGAAGCTTTCTTT.

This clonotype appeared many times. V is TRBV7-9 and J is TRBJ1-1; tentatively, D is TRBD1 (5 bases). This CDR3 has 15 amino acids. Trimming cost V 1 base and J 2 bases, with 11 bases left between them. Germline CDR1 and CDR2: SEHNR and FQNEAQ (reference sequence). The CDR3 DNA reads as TGTGCCAGCAGCTTAGAGGCAGGGATCAACACTGAAGCTTTCTTT. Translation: CASSLEAGINTEAFF.

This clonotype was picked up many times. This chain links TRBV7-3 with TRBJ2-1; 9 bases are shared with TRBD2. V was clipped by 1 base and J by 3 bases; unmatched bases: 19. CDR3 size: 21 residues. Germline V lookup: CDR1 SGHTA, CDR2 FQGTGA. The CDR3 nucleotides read TGTGCCAGCAGCTTAAACCGGGGACTAGCAAGCGGCGCGCAAAACTACAATGAGCAGTTCTTC. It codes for CASSLNRGLASGAQNYNEQFF. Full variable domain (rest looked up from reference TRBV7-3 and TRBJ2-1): GAGVSQTPSNKVTEKGKYVELRCDPISGHTALYWYRQSLGQGPEFLIYFQGTGAADDSGLPNDRFFAVRPEGSVSTLKIQRTERGDSAVYLCASSLNRGLASGAQNYNEQFFGPGTRLTVL.

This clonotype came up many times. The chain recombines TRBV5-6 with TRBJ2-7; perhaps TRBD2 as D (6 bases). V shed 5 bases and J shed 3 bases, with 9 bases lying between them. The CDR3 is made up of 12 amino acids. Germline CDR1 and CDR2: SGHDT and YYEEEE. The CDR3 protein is CASSWGVYEQYF. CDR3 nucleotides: TGTGCCAGCAGTTGGGGGGTCTACGAGCAGTACTTC.

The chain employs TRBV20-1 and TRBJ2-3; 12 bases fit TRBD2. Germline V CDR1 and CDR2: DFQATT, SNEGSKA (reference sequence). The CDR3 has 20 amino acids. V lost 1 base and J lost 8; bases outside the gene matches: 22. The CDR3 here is CSARVGTSGLQGHRSGTQYF. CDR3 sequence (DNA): TGCAGTGCTAGAGTCGGGACTAGCGGGCTCCAAGGGCACAGATCTGGTACGCAGTATTTT.